Reported below is one T cell receptor beta chain. The data were produced by immunoSEQ multiplex PCR, yet TCRdb's version contains in-frame clones alone and is incomplete. The sample includes about 79,000 clones, 80% to 95% of them seen just once. CDR3 length equals 15 residues. The trim removed 5 bases at V and 3 bases at J, leaving 7 bases unmatched. CDR1 is KGHSH, CDR2 LQKENI, per germline. The sample originates from a study of OX40 agonist ivuxolimab in advanced cancers. Sequencing used CD4+ or CD8+ T cells sorted from blood, obtained in a trial of the OX40 agonist ivuxolimab. This TCR came from an adult with an advanced solid tumor such as melanoma, head and neck, liver or kidney cancer. The rearrangement joins TRBV18 to TRBJ1-3, with 7 bases that match TRBD1. The CDR3 spells CASSEGGAVGNTIYF. Here the CDR3 DNA reads TGTGCCAGCTCAGAAGGGGGCGCGGTTGGAAACACCATATATTTT.